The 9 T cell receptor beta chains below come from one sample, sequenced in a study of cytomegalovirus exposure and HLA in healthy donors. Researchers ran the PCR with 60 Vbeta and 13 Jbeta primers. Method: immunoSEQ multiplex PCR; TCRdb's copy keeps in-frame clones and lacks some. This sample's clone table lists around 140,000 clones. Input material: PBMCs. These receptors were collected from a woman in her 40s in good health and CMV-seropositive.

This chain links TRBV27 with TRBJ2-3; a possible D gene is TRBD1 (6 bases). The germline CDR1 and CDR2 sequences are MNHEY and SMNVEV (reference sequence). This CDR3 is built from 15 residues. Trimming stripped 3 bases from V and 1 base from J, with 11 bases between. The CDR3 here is CASSLAGAGTDTQYF. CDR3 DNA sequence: TGTGCCAGCAGTTTGGCAGGGGCCGGCACAGATACGCAGTATTTT.

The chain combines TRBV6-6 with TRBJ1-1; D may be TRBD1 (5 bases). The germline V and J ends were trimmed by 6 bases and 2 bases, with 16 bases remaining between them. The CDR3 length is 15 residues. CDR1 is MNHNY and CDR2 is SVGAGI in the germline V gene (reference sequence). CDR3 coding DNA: TGTGCCAGCAGCCGCTCCCAGGGCTTAAACACTGAAGCTTTCTTT. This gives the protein CASSRSQGLNTEAFF.

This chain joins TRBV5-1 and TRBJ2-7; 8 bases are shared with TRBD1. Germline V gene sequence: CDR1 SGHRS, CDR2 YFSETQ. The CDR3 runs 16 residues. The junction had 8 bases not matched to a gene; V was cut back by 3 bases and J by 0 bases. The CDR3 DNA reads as TGCGCCAGCAGCTCTAGTCCCGGGACAGGCTCCTACGAGCAGTACTTC. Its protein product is CASSSSPGTGSYEQYF.

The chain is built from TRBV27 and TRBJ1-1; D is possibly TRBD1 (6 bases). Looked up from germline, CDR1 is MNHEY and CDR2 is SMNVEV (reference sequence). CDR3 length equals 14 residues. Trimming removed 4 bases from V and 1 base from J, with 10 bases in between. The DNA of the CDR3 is TGTGCCAGCAGTTACAGGACAGAGAACACTGAAGCTTTCTTT. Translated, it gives CASSYRTENTEAFF.

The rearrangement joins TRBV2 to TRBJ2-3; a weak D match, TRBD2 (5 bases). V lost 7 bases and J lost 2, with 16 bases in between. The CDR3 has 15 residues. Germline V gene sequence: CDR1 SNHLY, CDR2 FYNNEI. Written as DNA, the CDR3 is TGTGCCAGCACCCTGAGGGTTCGCTTCACAGATACGCAGTATTTT. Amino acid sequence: CASTLRVRFTDTQYF.

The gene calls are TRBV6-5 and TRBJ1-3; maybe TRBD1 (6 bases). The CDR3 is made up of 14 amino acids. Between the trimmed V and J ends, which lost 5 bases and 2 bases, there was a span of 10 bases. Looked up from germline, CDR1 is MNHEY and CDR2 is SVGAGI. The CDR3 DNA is TGTGCCAGCAGTACGACAGGCGCTGGAAACACCATATATTTT. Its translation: CASSTTGAGNTIYF.

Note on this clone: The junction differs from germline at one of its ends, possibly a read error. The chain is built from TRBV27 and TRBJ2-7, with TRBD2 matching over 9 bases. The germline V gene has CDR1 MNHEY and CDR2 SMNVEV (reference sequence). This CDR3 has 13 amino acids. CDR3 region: CASGFAGGVKQYF. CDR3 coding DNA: TGTGCCAGCGGTTTTGCGGGAGGGGTGAAGCAGTACTTC.

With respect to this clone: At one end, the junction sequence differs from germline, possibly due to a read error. CDR3 nucleotide sequence: TGCAGTGCCCCCGGACAGGGTTACATCTTC. Translating it yields CSAPGQGYIF. This chain links TRBV20-1 with TRBJ1-2, with TRBD1 matching over 8 bases. Germline loops: CDR1 DFQATT, CDR2 SNEGSKA (reference sequence). This CDR3 has 10 residues.

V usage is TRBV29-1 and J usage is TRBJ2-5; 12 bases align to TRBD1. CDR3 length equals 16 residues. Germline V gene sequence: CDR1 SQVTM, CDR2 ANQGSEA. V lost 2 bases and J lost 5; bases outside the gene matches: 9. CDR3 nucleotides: TGCAGCGTTGAATTGGGACAGGGGGCGCCCGGGGAGACCCAGTACTTC. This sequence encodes CSVELGQGAPGETQYF.